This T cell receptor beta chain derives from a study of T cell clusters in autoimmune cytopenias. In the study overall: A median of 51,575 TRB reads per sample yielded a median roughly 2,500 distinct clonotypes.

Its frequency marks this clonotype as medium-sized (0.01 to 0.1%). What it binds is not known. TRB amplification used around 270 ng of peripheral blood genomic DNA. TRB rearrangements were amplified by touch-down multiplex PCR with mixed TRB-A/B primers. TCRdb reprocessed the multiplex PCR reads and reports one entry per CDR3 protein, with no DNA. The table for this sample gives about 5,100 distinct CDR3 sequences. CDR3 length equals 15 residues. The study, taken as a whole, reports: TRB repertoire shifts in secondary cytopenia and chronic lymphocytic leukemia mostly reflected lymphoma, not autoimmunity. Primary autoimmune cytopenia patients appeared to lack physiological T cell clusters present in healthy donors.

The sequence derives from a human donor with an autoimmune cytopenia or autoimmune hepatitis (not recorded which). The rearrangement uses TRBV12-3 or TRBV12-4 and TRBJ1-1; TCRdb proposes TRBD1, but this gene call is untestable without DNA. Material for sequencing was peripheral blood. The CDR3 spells CASSWGTGVVTEAFF.